The T cell receptor beta chain described here comes from a study of T-cell reconstitution after alpha-beta-depleted transplantation in children. General study findings and limits: Once a year had passed after transplant, T-cell counts and diversity came mostly from newly produced T cells. Diversity of TCRbeta at day 60 was high in some patients, arising from surviving recipient T cells and thymic progenitors. As was reported, about two months after transplant, alpha-beta T cells came from several hundred expanded graft clones.

V lost 5 bases, J lost 3 bases, and 8 bases lay in between. The CDR3 length is 12 residues. Germline V lookup: CDR1 SEHNR, CDR2 FQNEAQ (reference sequence). For TCRbeta, the library was prepared with unique molecular identifiers. TCRdb called the PCR reads again in MiXCR, with one record for every CDR3 protein. The sample holds about 490,000 distinct CDR3 sequences, under 12% seen once. The table lists this clonotype with a few counts. Its target is not known. The chain joins TRBV7-9 to TRBJ2-7; D is unresolved. Sequencing was performed on PBMCs, taken before TCRalphabeta/CD19-depleted stem cell transplant. The clonotype was recovered from a child between 2 and 9 years old with inherited bone marrow failure, due to receive a stem cell transplant. The CDR3 reads CASSPKYYEQYF. The CDR3 DNA reads as TGTGCCAGCAGCCCGAAATACTACGAGCAGTACTTC.